Reported below is one T cell receptor beta chain. The antigen is unknown. V was clipped by 7 bases and J by 5 bases, with 9 bases between them. The CDR3 extends over 13 amino acids. In germline, CDR1 is MDHEN, CDR2 SYDVKM. The sample comes from a study of blood T cells in healthy people across ages. Then a second PCR, running roughly 7 to 11 cycles, was carried out with a sample-barcoded 5' primer and a J-beta primer mix. In TCRdb, the 5' RACE reads were re-called with MiXCR into one record per CDR3 protein. The sample lists under 2 million distinct CDR3 sequences, about 35% occurring once. Study results and limitations: Both naive CD4+ cell counts and diversity were greater in long-lived donors than in aged donors. Diversity figures based on one million T cells were deemed too low.

V gene TRBV28 combines with J gene TRBJ1-6; no clear D. The sequencing input was blood. The sequence was collected from a woman in her thirties in good health. DNA for the CDR3: TGTGCCAGCAACAAACAGAATAATTCACCCCTCCACTTT. Its protein product is CASNKQNNSPLHF.